The entry below gives a single TCR beta chain sequence along with its context. Its antigen is still unknown. As the CDR3 is not closed by the conserved phenylalanine or tryptophan, this likely results from a read error. Trimming shortened V by 6 bases and J by 1 base, and 13 bases separated the two germline ends. The CDR3 spans 14 residues. Germline-derived CDR1 and CDR2 are MNHEY and SMNVEV (reference sequence). This sample was taken from a study of metastatic and nonmetastatic thyroid tumors. Background on the study: For malignant and benign thyroid patients, tumor or nodule tissue and blood were the sources whose repertoires were compared. Whole-study results and caveats: Malignant thyroid tumors reportedly had TCR beta diversity that was significantly higher than in benign nodules, in blood and tumor.

Nobody among the patients had been given any treatment before thyroid surgery. Source study methods: The study took CDR3 differences across clinicopathological groups and made a distant-metastasis classifier for papillary thyroid cancer from them. With MiXCR, TCRdb called clones anew from the PCR reads. For this entry, the V and J calls and clone size follow TCRdb and not the study's own pipeline. The sample consists of under 45,000 clones, approximately 17% of them appearing once. This chain connects TRBV27 to TRBJ2-7, with D tentatively TRBD1 (6 bases). The receptor was isolated from a female donor with papillary thyroid cancer or a benign thyroid nodule (not recorded which). Some clones in this sample may be carry-over from other donors' samples. The sequenced material came from tumor tissue. The CDR3 bases are TGTGCCAGCAGCGGTACAGGGAATTCCTACGAGCAGTACCTC. Translating gives CASSGTGNSYEQYL.